This T cell receptor beta chain was recovered during a study of CD8+ T cells in alopecia areata. Looking at the study overall: Patients took tofacitinib for 6 to 18 months, followed by 6 drug-free months.

This clone has more than one count but fewer than ten. Its target is not known. This CDR3 has 14 amino acids. Trimming stripped 1 base from V and 3 bases from J, with 6 bases between. Germline V CDR1 and CDR2: KGHSH, LQKENI. Extracted RNA was reverse transcribed, and the resulting cDNA served as sequencing template. Clones were sequenced by immunoSEQ multiplex PCR, and TCRdb holds only the in-frame ones, with some missing. The sample contains 150,000 to 200,000 clones, about three fifths of which appear only once. Study-level points and caveats: In lesional scalp, particularly from alopecia totalis/universalis, clonality was higher than in normal scalp. Scalp clonality and expanded CD8+ clones among the top 100 were significantly decreased by tofacitinib.

Treatment here: oral pan-JAK inhibitor, 5-10 mg twice daily. Specimens obtained from alopecia areata patients comprised lesional scalp punch biopsies and peripheral blood. The rearrangement links TRBV18 to TRBJ2-2; unclear D gene. The sample consisted of CD4+ T cells sorted from blood, taken at week 4, from a patient treated with tofacitinib. This TCR was sampled from a human donor with alopecia areata. CDR3 in DNA: TGTGCCAGCTCACCACGCTCGGACACCGGGGAGCTGTTTTTT. Translation gives CASSPRSDTGELFF. The full variable domain, in which reference TRBV18 and TRBJ2-2 provide the parts outside the CDR3, is NAGVMQNPRHLVRRRGQEARLRCSPMKGHSHVYWYRQLPEEGLKFMVYLQKENIIDESGMPKERFSAEFPKEGPSILRIQQVVRGDSAAYFCASSPRSDTGELFFGEGSRLTVL.